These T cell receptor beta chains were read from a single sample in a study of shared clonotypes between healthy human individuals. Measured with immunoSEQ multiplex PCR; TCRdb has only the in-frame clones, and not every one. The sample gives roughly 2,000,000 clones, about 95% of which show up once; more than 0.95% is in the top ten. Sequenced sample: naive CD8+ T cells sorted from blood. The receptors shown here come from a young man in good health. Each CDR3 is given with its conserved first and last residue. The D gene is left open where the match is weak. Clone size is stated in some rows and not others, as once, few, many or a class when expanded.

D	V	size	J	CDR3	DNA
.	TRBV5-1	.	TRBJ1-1	CASSQDGGRNTEAFF	TGCGCCAGCAGCCAGGACGGAGGAAGGAACACTGAAGCTTTCTTT
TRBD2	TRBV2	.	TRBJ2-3	CASSEAIAGPADTQYF	TGTGCCAGCAGTGAAGCGATAGCGGGACCCGCAGATACGCAGTATTTT
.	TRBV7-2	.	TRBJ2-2	CASSLEDGVSTGELFF	TGTGCCAGCAGCTTAGAGGACGGGGTGAGCACCGGGGAGCTGTTTTTT
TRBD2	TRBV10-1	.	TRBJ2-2	CASSEWKRGGPGGELFF	TGCGCCAGCAGTGAGTGGAAACGGGGGGGCCCCGGCGGGGAGCTGTTTTTT
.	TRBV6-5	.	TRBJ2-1	CASSQGAKNEQFF	TGTGCCAGCAGTCAGGGAGCAAAGAATGAGCAGTTCTTC
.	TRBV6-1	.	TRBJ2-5	CASSETTGLETQYF	TGTGCCAGCAGTGAAACGACTGGGTTAGAGACCCAGTACTTC
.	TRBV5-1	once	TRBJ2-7	CASSATPGSDEQYF	TGCGCCAGCAGCGCGACGCCAGGAAGCGACGAGCAGTACTTC
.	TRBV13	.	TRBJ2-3	CASSPRDTQYF	TGTGCCAGCAGCCCCCGGGATACGCAGTATTTT
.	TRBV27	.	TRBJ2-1	CASSPNSYNEQFF	TGTGCCAGCAGCCCCAACTCCTACAATGAGCAGTTCTTC
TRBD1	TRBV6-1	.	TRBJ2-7	CASSVGRGFHEQYF	TGTGCCAGCAGTGTCGGCAGGGGGTTCCACGAGCAGTACTTC
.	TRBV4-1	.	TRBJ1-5	CASSQEWTSNQPQHF	TGCGCCAGCAGCCAAGAGTGGACAAGCAATCAGCCCCAGCATTTT
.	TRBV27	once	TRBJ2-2	CASSSGAGGELFF	TGTGCCAGCAGTTCAGGGGCAGGCGGGGAGCTGTTTTTT
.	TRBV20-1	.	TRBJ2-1	CSARDNEQFF	TGCAGTGCTCGGGATAATGAGCAGTTCTTC
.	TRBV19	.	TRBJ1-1	CASSPASTEAFF	TGTGCCAGTAGCCCAGCGAGCACTGAAGCTTTCTTT
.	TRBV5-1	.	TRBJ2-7	CASSAHGAEQYF	TGCGCCAGCAGCGCTCACGGGGCCGAGCAGTACTTC
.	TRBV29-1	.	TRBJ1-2	CSVEPGFYGYTF	TGCAGCGTTGAACCCGGGTTCTATGGCTACACCTTC
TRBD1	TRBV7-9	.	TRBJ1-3	CASSLGTEGSGNTIYF	TGTGCCAGCAGCCTCGGGACAGAAGGCTCTGGAAACACCATATATTTT
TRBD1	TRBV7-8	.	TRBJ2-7	CASSWDRGYEQYF	TGTGCCAGCAGCTGGGACAGGGGCTACGAGCAGTACTTC
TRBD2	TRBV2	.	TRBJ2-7	CASSPKLTSGGDYEQYF	TGTGCCAGCAGTCCAAAACTGACTAGCGGGGGAGACTACGAGCAGTACTTC
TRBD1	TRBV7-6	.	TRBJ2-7	CASSLGTGGNSYEQYF	TGTGCCAGCAGCCTTGGCACAGGGGGAAACTCCTACGAGCAGTACTTC
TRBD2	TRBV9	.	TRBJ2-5	CASSVAGGPGETQYF	TGTGCCAGCAGCGTAGCGGGAGGGCCTGGTGAGACCCAGTACTTC
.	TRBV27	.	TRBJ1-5	CASRPQINQPQHF	TGTGCCAGCAGACCACAAATTAATCAGCCCCAGCATTTT
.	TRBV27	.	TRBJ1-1	CASSFPSTSREAFF	TGTGCCAGCAGTTTCCCTTCTACCTCGAGGGAAGCTTTCTTT
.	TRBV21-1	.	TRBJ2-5	CATRWRAQETQYF	TGTGCCACTAGGTGGCGTGCCCAAGAGACCCAGTACTTC
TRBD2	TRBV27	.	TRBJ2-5	CASSSNLAGGRGTQYF	TGTGCCAGCAGTTCCAACCTAGCGGGGGGGAGGGGGACCCAGTACTTC
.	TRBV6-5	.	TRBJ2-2	CASSYGHTGELFF	TGTGCCAGCAGTTACGGACACACCGGGGAGCTGTTTTTT
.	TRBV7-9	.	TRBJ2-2	CASSFQGPNTGELFF	TGTGCCAGCAGTTTTCAGGGGCCGAACACCGGGGAGCTGTTTTTT
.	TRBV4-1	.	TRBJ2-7	CASSQVEGLAYEQYF	TGCGCCAGCAGCCAAGTTGAGGGGCTAGCCTACGAGCAGTACTTC
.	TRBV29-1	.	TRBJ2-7	CSVEDHGGSKGEQYF	TGCAGCGTTGAAGATCATGGGGGATCCAAGGGGGAGCAGTACTTC
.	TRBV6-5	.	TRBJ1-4	CASALGGLEKLFF	TGTGCCAGCGCATTAGGGGGGTTGGAAAAACTGTTTTTT
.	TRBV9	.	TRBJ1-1	CASSVARHTEAFF	TGTGCCAGCAGCGTAGCGCGTCACACTGAAGCTTTCTTT
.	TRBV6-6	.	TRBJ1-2	CASSASDPLPGGYTF	TGTGCCAGCAGTGCGTCGGACCCTTTACCGGGTGGCTACACCTTC
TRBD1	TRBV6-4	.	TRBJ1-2	CASRGQGPNYGYTF	TGTGCCAGCAGGGGACAGGGACCTAACTATGGCTACACCTTC
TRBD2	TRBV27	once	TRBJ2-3	CASSSRLQGIAGGGPDTQYF	TGTGCCAGCAGTTCACGGCTGCAGGGTATAGCGGGGGGAGGCCCAGATACGCAGTATTTT
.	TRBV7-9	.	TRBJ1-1	CASSLVREGPFGTEAFF	TGTGCCAGCAGCTTAGTCAGGGAGGGACCTTTTGGCACTGAAGCTTTCTTT
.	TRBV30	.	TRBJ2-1	CAWSQQSYTEQFF	TGTGCCTGGAGTCAACAGAGCTACACCGAGCAGTTCTTC
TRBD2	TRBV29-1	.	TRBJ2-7	CSVYTLAGEGYEQYF	TGCAGCGTTTACACCCTAGCGGGGGAAGGGTACGAGCAGTACTTC
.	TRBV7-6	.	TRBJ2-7	CASSLSGLTYEQYF	TGTGCCAGCAGCTTGTCGGGACTGACCTACGAGCAGTACTTC
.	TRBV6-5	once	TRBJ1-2	CASSIRGDYGYTF	TGTGCCAGCAGCATAAGGGGTGACTATGGCTACACCTTC
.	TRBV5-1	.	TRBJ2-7	CASSLSPGESYEQYF	TGCGCCAGCAGCCTAAGTCCAGGGGAATCCTACGAGCAGTACTTC
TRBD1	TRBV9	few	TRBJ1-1	CASSVTGMNTEAFF	TGTGCCAGCAGCGTGACAGGGATGAACACTGAAGCTTTCTTT
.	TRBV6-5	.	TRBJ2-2	CASRPGTPPTGELFF	TGTGCCAGCAGGCCTGGGACCCCCCCGACCGGGGAGCTGTTTTTT
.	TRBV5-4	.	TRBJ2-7	CASSLKQGYEQYF	TGTGCCAGCAGCTTGAAACAGGGATACGAGCAGTACTTC
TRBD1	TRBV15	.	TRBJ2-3	CATSRGRRDRGSTDTQYF	TGTGCCACCAGCAGAGGTCGTAGGGACAGGGGTAGCACAGATACGCAGTATTTT
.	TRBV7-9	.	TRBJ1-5	CAPQGSNQPQHF	TGTGCCCCACAGGGTAGCAATCAGCCCCAGCATTTT
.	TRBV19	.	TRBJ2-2	CASSILEGVTGELFF	TGTGCCAGTAGTATATTGGAAGGGGTAACCGGGGAGCTGTTTTTT
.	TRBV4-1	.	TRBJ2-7	CASSQFGGAVVYEQYF	TGCGCCAGCAGCCAATTTGGAGGGGCTGTCGTCTACGAGCAGTACTTC
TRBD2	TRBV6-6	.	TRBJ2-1	CASSPGTSGLYNEQFF	TGTGCCAGCAGCCCCGGGACTAGCGGGCTTTACAATGAGCAGTTCTTC
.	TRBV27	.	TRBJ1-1	CASSPSPGMNTEAFF	TGTGCCAGCAGTCCCAGCCCGGGGATGAACACTGAAGCTTTCTTT
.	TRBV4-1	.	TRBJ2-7	CASRREGVSYEQYF	TGCGCCAGCAGGAGAGAGGGGGTCTCCTACGAGCAGTACTTC
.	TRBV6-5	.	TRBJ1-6	CASRPGAYNSPLHF	TGTGCCAGCAGGCCCGGGGCCTATAATTCACCCCTCCACTTT
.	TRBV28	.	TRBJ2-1	CASSLDSGEQFF	TGTGCCAGCAGTTTGGACTCTGGGGAGCAGTTCTTC
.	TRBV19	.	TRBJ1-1	CASSIADTEAFF	TGTGCCAGTAGTATCGCCGACACTGAAGCTTTCTTT
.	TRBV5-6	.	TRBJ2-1	CASSLGFNEQFF	TGTGCCAGCAGCTTGGGGTTCAATGAGCAGTTCTTC
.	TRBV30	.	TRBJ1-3	CAWSAGTSGNTIYF	TGTGCCTGGAGCGCCGGGACTTCTGGAAACACCATATATTTT